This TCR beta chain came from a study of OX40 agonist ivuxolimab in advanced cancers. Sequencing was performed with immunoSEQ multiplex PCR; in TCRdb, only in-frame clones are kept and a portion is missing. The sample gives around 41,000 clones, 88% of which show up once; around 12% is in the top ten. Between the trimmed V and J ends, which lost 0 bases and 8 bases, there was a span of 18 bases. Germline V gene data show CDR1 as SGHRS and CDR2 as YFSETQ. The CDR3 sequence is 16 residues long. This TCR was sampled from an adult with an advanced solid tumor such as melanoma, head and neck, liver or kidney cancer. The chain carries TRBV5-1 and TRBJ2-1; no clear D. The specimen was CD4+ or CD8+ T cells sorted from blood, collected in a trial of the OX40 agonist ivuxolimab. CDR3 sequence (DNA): TGCGCCAGCAGCTTGGGGCTGACAACTTCCGAGGATGAGCAGTTCTTC. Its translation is CASSLGLTTSEDEQFF.